The subject of this entry is one TCR beta chain. The antigen is undetermined. These data are taken from a study of T-cell memory formation after mild COVID-19. Background on the study: Largely donor-specific TCR clusters were found.

CDR3 size: 17 residues. J gave up 1 base and V 1 base, and 6 bases lay outside the gene matches. CDR1 and CDR2 (germline): SGHTA, FQGNSA. General observations from the study: Pre-infection memory held some responding clones, suggesting pre-existing cross-reactive T cells responded.

TCRdb itself ran the 5' RACE reads through MiXCR, one entry per CDR3 protein. The data hold approximately 340,000 distinct CDR3 sequences, with 10% to 15% observed a single time. The sample consisted of PBMCs or a T cell subset sorted from them (not recorded which). The chain couples TRBV7-2 to TRBJ2-7; 11 positions agree with TRBD2. This receptor was taken from a man between 18 and 29 years old who had mild COVID-19 (a few samples of this study predate the infection). Cell type and time point are not known. The chain's CDR3 is CASSLGASGGTSYEQYF. CDR3 nucleotide sequence: TGTGCCAGCAGCTTAGGGGCTAGCGGGGGGACATCCTACGAGCAGTACTTC.